This entry lists 10 T cell receptor beta chains sequenced from one sample in a study of beta chain features in type 1 diabetes. The investigators reverse transcribed all of the isolated RNA, so they sequenced expressed TCRB transcripts. TCRdb's copy holds only in-frame clones and misses some; the assay was immunoSEQ multiplex PCR. The data show some 900,000 clones, 17% seen once. The sequenced sample was naive CD4+ T cells from blood. The receptors originated from a woman aged 18-30 years in good health.

V usage is TRBV4-1 and J usage is TRBJ1-5, with 7 bases matching TRBD1. CDR1 and CDR2 (germline): MGHRA, YSYEKL. Trimming at V came to 3 bases and at J to 3 bases, leaving 8 bases not matched to a gene. The CDR3 has 16 amino acids. The CDR3 DNA sequence: TGCGCCAGCAGCCAGACGGGACAGCTAAACAATCAGCCCCAGCATTTT. It encodes CASSQTGQLNNQPQHF.

This clone was counted a few times. This chain uses TRBV5-6 with TRBJ2-7; D is perhaps TRBD1 or TRBD2 (5 bases each). The germline gives CDR1 SGHDT, CDR2 YYEEEE. V lost 6 bases, J lost 3 bases, and 13 bases lay in between. CDR3 size: 13 residues. CDR3 sequence reads: CASTSGTNYEQYF. The CDR3 DNA reads as TGTGCCAGCACCTCCGGGACCAACTACGAGCAGTACTTC. Based on the CDR3 plus reference TRBV5-6 and TRBJ2-7, the full variable domain is DAGVTQSPTHLIKTRGQQVTLRCSPKSGHDTVSWYQQALGQGPQFIFQYYEEEERQRGNFPDRFSGHQFPNYSSELNVNALLLGDSALYLCASTSGTNYEQYFGPGTRLTVT.

The rearrangement uses TRBV5-1 and TRBJ1-2; TRBD1 agrees at 8 bases. J was trimmed by 1 base and V by 4 bases; bases with no gene match: 9. This CDR3 is built from 16 residues. The germline V gene has CDR1 SGHRS and CDR2 YFSETQ. The CDR3, as DNA: TGCGCCAGCAGCCCCAGACAGGGGAGTTATAACTATGGCTACACCTTC. Amino acid sequence: CASSPRQGSYNYGYTF.

Written as DNA, the CDR3 is TGTGCCAGCAGCCCCTTTGACAGGGCAACCTACGAGCAGTACTTC. Protein product: CASSPFDRATYEQYF. The chain links TRBV9 to TRBJ2-7; 7 bases match TRBD1. With V trimmed by 4 bases and J by 2 bases, 9 bases remained unmatched. CDR3 size: 15 residues. The germline V gene has CDR1 SGDLS and CDR2 YYNGEE.

The chain couples TRBV19 to TRBJ2-2; TRBD2 matches at 9 bases. With V trimmed by 5 bases and J by 6 bases, 13 bases remained unmatched. CDR3 length: 17 amino acids. Germline V lookup: CDR1 LNHDA, CDR2 SQIVND (reference sequence). Here the CDR3 reads CASSPNPGTSYSGELFF. In nucleotides, the CDR3 is TGTGCCAGTAGTCCAAACCCCGGGACTAGCTATTCCGGGGAGCTGTTTTTT.

This clone was recorded a few times. The chain combines TRBV12-2 with TRBJ2-7; the table's D call, TRBD2, was not checked against the DNA. TRBV12-2 is shown as a pseudogene. The CDR3 is 15 residues long. The CDR3 nucleotides are TGTGCAAGTCGCTTAGTACTAGCGGACTCCTACGAGCAGTACTTC. Translation: CASRLVLADSYEQYF.

J is TRBJ2-7 and V is TRBV7-9; possibly TRBD1 for D (5 bases). Germline-derived CDR1 and CDR2 are SEHNR and FQNEAQ (reference sequence). This CDR3 is built from 12 residues. V lost 6 bases and J 5 bases, leaving 11 bases between the germline ends. The CDR3 spells CASSPGNHEQYF. In DNA form, the CDR3 reads TGTGCCAGCAGTCCAGGGAATCACGAGCAGTACTTC.

The J gene is TRBJ2-7, the V gene TRBV7-2; D gene uncertain. Germline V gene lookup returns CDR1 SGHTA and CDR2 FQGNSA. This CDR3 region has 13 residues. Trimming removed 1 base at V and 6 bases at J, with 10 bases between. The CDR3 bases are TGTGCCAGCAGCTTAGGGCAGGCGCTCGAGCAGTACTTC. It codes for CASSLGQALEQYF.

This clone was seen a few times. The chain carries TRBV19 and TRBJ1-1; the match to TRBD1 covers 11 bases. The length of the CDR3 is 14 residues. The V gene's germline CDR1 is LNHDA and CDR2 SQIVND (reference sequence). The trim removed 5 bases at V and 5 bases at J, leaving 4 bases unmatched. The CDR3, as DNA: TGTGCCAGTAGTGTGGGACAGGGGGATACTGAAGCTTTCTTT. Protein product: CASSVGQGDTEAFF. Variable domain in full (rest from reference TRBV19 and TRBJ1-1): DGGITQSPKYLFRKEGQNVTLSCEQNLNHDAMYWYRQDPGQGLRLIYYSQIVNDFQKGDIAEGYSVSREKKESFPLTVTSAQKNPTAFYLCASSVGQGDTEAFFGQGTRLTVV.

This clone was detected a few times. This rearrangement joins TRBV5-1 to TRBJ2-1; a possible D gene is TRBD1 (7 bases). This CDR3 has 13 residues. Trimming stripped 2 bases from V and 8 bases from J, with 11 bases between. The germline V gene encodes CDR1 SGHRS and CDR2 YFSETQ. CDR3 nucleotide sequence: TGCGCCAGCAGCTTCCAGGGGGGAGATGAGCAGTTCTTC. This sequence encodes CASSFQGGDEQFF.